The 29 T cell receptor beta chains below all came from one sample that was sequenced in a study of T-cell reconstitution after alpha-beta-depleted transplantation in children. TCRbeta library construction was performed incorporating unique molecular identifiers. One entry per CDR3 protein, called by TCRdb with MiXCR from the PCR reads. The sample records approximately 98,000 distinct CDR3 sequences, 5.5% to 7% being singletons. This material consisted of PBMCs, mostly from graft donor cells, taken 360 days after TCRalphabeta/CD19-depleted stem cell transplant. All receptors come from a male patient between 2 and 10 years old who had a stem cell transplant for acute lymphoblastic leukemia, so the T cells may come from the graft donor.

The J gene is TRBJ2-1, the V gene TRBV20-1; unclear D gene. V lost 3 bases and J lost 2, with 11 bases in between. The CDR3 has 14 residues. Germline V gives CDR1 DFQATT, CDR2 SNEGSKA (reference sequence). The CDR3: CSARGPTTYNEQFF. CDR3 in DNA: TGCAGTGCTAGGGGCCCAACGACCTACAATGAGCAGTTCTTC.

The rearrangement joins TRBV2 to TRBJ2-7; 8 nucleotides line up with TRBD2. CDR1 and CDR2 from the germline V gene are SNHLY and FYNNEI. The CDR3 is made up of 15 amino acids. With V trimmed by 5 bases and J by 3 bases, 9 bases remained unmatched. The DNA of the CDR3 is TGTGCCAGCAGTACCGGGGGGGGGTCCTTCTACGAGCAGTACTTC. Amino acids: CASSTGGGSFYEQYF.

This clonotype appeared a few times. V is TRBV6-5 and J is TRBJ2-5; 7 bases align to TRBD1. The V gene's germline CDR1 is MNHEY and CDR2 SVGAGI. CDR3 length: 14 residues. The junction had 3 bases not matched to a gene; V was cut back by 0 bases and J by 5 bases. CDR3 DNA sequence: TGTGCCAGCAGTTACTCAGGGGGCGCGGAGACCCAGTACTTC. This codes for CASSYSGGAETQYF.

Many counts were recorded for this clonotype. The gene calls are TRBV11-2 and TRBJ2-1, with D hard to call. Germline loops: CDR1 SGHAT, CDR2 FQNNGV. The ends were cut back, 5 bases at V and 9 bases at J, with 8 bases in the middle. The CDR3 spans 11 residues. CDR3 region: CASSPLLEQFF. CDR3 sequence (DNA): TGTGCCAGCAGCCCCTTACTTGAGCAGTTCTTC.

This clonotype came up many times. The J gene is TRBJ2-1, the V gene TRBV20-1; D remains ambiguous. This CDR3 spans 13 amino acids. Between the trimmed V and J ends, which lost 1 base and 6 bases, there was a span of 10 bases. Germline CDR1 DFQATT, CDR2 SNEGSKA (reference sequence). The CDR3 loop is CSARAAVSNEQFF. CDR3 bases: TGCAGTGCTAGAGCGGCAGTCAGCAATGAGCAGTTCTTC.

This clonotype was found many times. V and J are TRBV24-1 and TRBJ2-3; 11 bases align to TRBD2. In germline, CDR1 is KGHDR, CDR2 SFDVKD. This CDR3 spans 19 amino acids. J was trimmed by 0 bases and V by 1 base; bases with no gene match: 8. CDR3 nucleotides: TGTGCCACCAGTGATTTCGGGACTAGCGGATCGTCCAGCACAGATACGCAGTATTTT. Its translation: CATSDFGTSGSSSTDTQYF.

On this clonotype: Since a much larger clone is just one base distant, this may be a read error. This chain connects TRBV2 to TRBJ2-2; 9 nucleotides align to TRBD2. This CDR3 comprises 15 residues. Per germline, CDR1 SNHLY and CDR2 FYNNEI. V gave up 1 base and J gave up 9 bases; unmatched junction bases: 6. CDR3 in DNA: TGTGCCAGCAGTGAAGAAGCGGGAGGTACCTGGGAGCTGTTTTTT. Translation gives CASSEEAGGTWELFF. Filled out from reference TRBV2 and TRBJ2-2, the complete variable domain reads EPEVTQTPSHQVTQMGQEVILRCVPISNHLYFYWYRQILGQKVEFLVSFYNNEISEKSEIFDDQFSVERPDGSNFTLKIRSTKLEDSAMYFCASSEEAGGTWELFFGEGSRLTVL.

The chain recombines TRBV25-1 with TRBJ1-1; maybe TRBD1 (5 bases). There are 13 residues in the CDR3. V was trimmed by 6 bases and J by 7 bases, leaving 15 bases between them. CDR1 is MGHDK and CDR2 is SYGVNS in the germline V gene. CDR3 protein: CASSIGQGYEAFF. The CDR3 DNA sequence: TGTGCCAGCAGCATTGGGCAGGGCTATGAAGCTTTCTTT.

The sample holds many counts of this clonotype. The V gene is TRBV7-9, the J gene TRBJ2-5, with D maybe TRBD1 (6 bases). The CDR3 consists of 14 residues. V was shortened by 2 bases and J by 3 bases, with 10 bases between the two germline ends. CDR1 and CDR2 from the germline V gene are SEHNR and FQNEAQ (reference sequence). CDR3 sequence (DNA): TGTGCCAGCAGCTTACCTCACAGGGAAGAGACCCAGTACTTC. Encoded protein: CASSLPHREETQYF.

The J gene is TRBJ2-7, the V gene TRBV24-1; 9 bases fit TRBD1. Trimming at V came to 7 bases and at J to 5 bases, leaving 14 bases not matched to a gene. Germline CDR1 reads KGHDR; CDR2 reads SFDVKD. This CDR3 comprises 16 residues. DNA of the CDR3: TGTGCCACCAGCCCTCCGGACAGGGGAGTTTCCCACGAGCAGTACTTC. It yields the protein CATSPPDRGVSHEQYF.

This clonotype was seen at least ten times. The J gene is TRBJ2-7, the V gene TRBV6-2 or TRBV6-3; D might be TRBD1 (5 bases). The CDR3 has 13 amino acids. Germline V gene sequence: CDR1 MNHEY, CDR2 SVGEGT. V shed 5 bases and J shed 5 bases, with 13 bases lying between them. The CDR3 DNA follows: TGTGCCAGCAGTCCCTACAGGATGCACGAGCAGTACTTC. This gives the protein CASSPYRMHEQYF.

In its sample, this clonotype was seen many times. The V call is TRBV4-3, the J call TRBJ2-7; no reliable D call. In germline, CDR1 is LGHNA, CDR2 YSLEER. Deletions cut 0 bases from V and 1 base from J, with 13 bases between. The CDR3 consists of 16 residues. DNA for the CDR3: TGCGCCAGCAGCCAAGAGCATAGGGATCCTTCCTACGAGCAGTACTTC. It translates to CASSQEHRDPSYEQYF.

The genes are TRBV3-1 and TRBJ1-6; no firm D call. CDR3 length equals 17 residues. From germline, CDR1 is LGHDT and CDR2 YNNKEL (reference sequence). Trimming removed 11 bases from V and 2 bases from J, with 22 bases in between. CDR3 in amino acids: CACSQPPGRTYNSPLHF. CDR3 DNA: TGTGCCTGCTCCCAACCCCCGGGAAGAACCTATAATTCACCCCTCCACTTT.

The V gene is TRBV30, the J gene TRBJ1-1, with D unresolved. Trimming pared 2 bases from V and 5 bases from J, leaving 3 bases between. The V gene's germline CDR1 is GTSNPN and CDR2 SVGIG (reference sequence). The length of the CDR3 is 10 residues. CDR3 sequence: CAWSQTEAFF. CDR3 nucleotide sequence: TGTGCCTGGAGTCAGACTGAAGCTTTCTTT.

The table lists this clonotype with many counts. The rearrangement uses TRBV29-1 and TRBJ1-1, with a tentative D call TRBD1 (5 bases). Germline lookup yields CDR1 SQVTM and CDR2 ANQGSEA. The V and J ends lost 4 bases and 5 bases respectively, with 8 bases between them. There are 11 residues in the CDR3. The CDR3 coding sequence is TGCAGCGTTGGGGGGGGGACTGAAGCTTTCTTT. It specifies CSVGGGTEAFF. Full variable domain (remainder filled in from reference TRBV29-1 and TRBJ1-1): SAVISQKPSRDICQRGTSLTIQCQVDSQVTMMFWYRQQPGQSLTLIATANQGSEATYESGFVIDKFPISRPNLTFSTLTVSNMSPEDSSIYLCSVGGGTEAFFGQGTRLTVV.

V is TRBV20-1 and J is TRBJ2-3; D remains ambiguous. There are 14 residues in the CDR3. Germline CDR1 DFQATT, CDR2 SNEGSKA (reference sequence). V was cut by 6 bases and J by 5 bases, with 18 bases left in between. CDR3 residues: CSARIRTGRDTQYF. DNA of the CDR3: TGCAGTGCCCGTATCAGGACGGGCAGAGATACGCAGTATTTT.

This clonotype was observed at least ten times. V and J are TRBV7-8 and TRBJ2-7, with D unclear. Trimming removed 5 bases from V and 2 bases from J, with 13 bases in between. The CDR3 runs 14 residues. Germline CDR1 SGHVS, CDR2 FQNEAQ. The CDR3 DNA is TGTGCCAGCAGCGTTTCCCACGACCCCTACGAGCAGTACTTC. Amino acids: CASSVSHDPYEQYF.

Ten or more counts support this clonotype. This chain links TRBV10-3 with TRBJ2-1; 7 positions agree with TRBD2. The trim removed 5 bases at V and 2 bases at J, leaving 3 bases unmatched. Germline values: CDR1 ENHRY, CDR2 SYGVKD. The CDR3 loop spans 14 amino acids. The DNA for the CDR3 is TGTGCCATCAGTCCCCTAGCGGCCTACAATGAGCAGTTCTTC. It codes for CAISPLAAYNEQFF.

This clonotype has just a few counts. The chain joins TRBV6-5 to TRBJ2-5; D perhaps matches TRBD1 (6 bases). The V gene lost 4 bases and the J gene lost 2 bases, with 11 bases spanning the gap. The CDR3 loop spans 14 amino acids. The germline V gene encodes CDR1 MNHEY and CDR2 SVGAGI. The CDR3 spells CASSSGQLQETQYF. CDR3 nucleotides: TGTGCCAGCAGTTCCGGACAGCTACAAGAGACCCAGTACTTC.

This clonotype was counted many times. The rearrangement links TRBV5-1 to TRBJ2-3; D is possibly TRBD1 (5 bases). Trimming took 3 bases from V and 0 from J, leaving 11 bases between them. CDR1 and CDR2 (germline): SGHRS, YFSETQ. The CDR3 loop spans 15 amino acids. The CDR3 spells CASSWRQRSTDTQYF. The CDR3 DNA reads TGCGCCAGCAGCTGGCGACAGAGGAGCACAGATACGCAGTATTTT.

The rearrangement joins TRBV19 to TRBJ2-2; D unresolved. Trimming took 3 bases from V and 4 from J, leaving 0 bases between them. The V gene's germline CDR1 is LNHDA and CDR2 SQIVND (reference sequence). The CDR3 runs to 11 residues. The chain's CDR3 is CASSITGELFF. The CDR3 nucleotides are TGTGCCAGTAGTATCACCGGGGAGCTGTTTTTT.

There are many counts of this clonotype. The chain employs TRBV7-9 and TRBJ2-7; 14 positions match TRBD2. The ends lost 5 bases at V and 4 bases at J; junction bases unmatched: 7. Germline values: CDR1 SEHNR, CDR2 FQNEAQ (reference sequence). The CDR3 length is 16 residues. In nucleotides, the CDR3 is TGTGCCAGCAGCCAGCCGACTAGCGGGAGGGGGTACGAGCAGTACTTC. Translating gives CASSQPTSGRGYEQYF.

The V gene is TRBV20-1, the J gene TRBJ2-3, with TRBD1 as a possible D gene (5 bases). In germline, CDR1 is DFQATT, CDR2 SNEGSKA (reference sequence). V shed 8 bases and J shed 9 bases, with 27 bases lying between them. This CDR3 has 15 residues. CDR3 in DNA: TGCAGTTGGGGCCTGGAAAAGGGCTTCAGAGGCACGCAGTATTTT. This encodes CSWGLEKGFRGTQYF.

This clonotype has at least ten counts. The rearrangement uses TRBV10-3 and TRBJ2-7, with no clear D. The ends were cut back, 1 base at V and 1 base at J, with 14 bases in the middle. CDR3 size: 16 residues. Germline V gene data show CDR1 as ENHRY and CDR2 as SYGVKD. DNA of the CDR3: TGTGCCATCAGTGAGTACCCCGAGAGACCTTCCTACGAGCAGTACTTC. Residues: CAISEYPERPSYEQYF.

This clonotype was recorded at least ten times. The chain uses TRBV20-1 and TRBJ2-1, with a weak D call TRBD2 (5 bases). From germline, CDR1 is DFQATT and CDR2 SNEGSKA (reference sequence). The CDR3 covers 16 residues. Trimming pared 3 bases from V and 2 bases from J, leaving 17 bases between. The DNA for the CDR3 is TGCAGTGCTAGGGGAGCGCCCCTCGGGGCCTACAATGAGCAGTTCTTC. Protein product: CSARGAPLGAYNEQFF.

This clonotype was recorded a few times. The chain uses TRBV6-5 and TRBJ1-4; D unclear. This CDR3 comprises 16 residues. In germline, CDR1 is MNHEY, CDR2 SVGAGI. V dropped 0 bases and J dropped 4 bases, with 12 bases sitting between them. This CDR3 is CASSYSMGRGNEKLFF. The CDR3 nucleotides read TGTGCCAGCAGTTACTCGATGGGCCGTGGTAATGAAAAACTGTTTTTT.

This clonotype came up a few times. V gene TRBV7-2 combines with J gene TRBJ2-5; maybe TRBD1 (5 bases). This CDR3 is built from 16 residues. V lost 5 bases and J 3 bases, leaving 19 bases between the germline ends. The germline CDR1 and CDR2 sequences are SGHTA and FQGNSA. The DNA for the CDR3 is TGTGCCAGCAGCCCAGGGTGGGGAACACCAAAAGAGACCCAGTACTTC. Translation gives CASSPGWGTPKETQYF.

The table lists this clonotype with many counts. The chain couples TRBV6-5 to TRBJ2-1; possibly TRBD1 for D (6 bases). Looked up from germline, CDR1 is MNHEY and CDR2 is SVGAGI. Trimming removed 3 bases at V and 4 bases at J, with 10 bases between. The CDR3 totals 14 residues. CDR3 sequence: CASSYSGQYNEQFF. The DNA for the CDR3 is TGTGCCAGCAGTTATTCGGGACAATACAATGAGCAGTTCTTC.

This chain joins TRBV7-9 and TRBJ2-1, with TRBD1 matching over 7 bases. CDR3 length: 14 residues. Losses at the gene ends were 4 bases for V and 7 bases for J; bases not matched to a gene: 7. Germline CDR1 SEHNR, CDR2 FQNEAQ (reference sequence). DNA for the CDR3: TGTGCCAGCAGCTCCCGACAGGGTATGAATGAGCAGTTCTTC. Translated: CASSSRQGMNEQFF.